These T cell receptor beta chains were read from a single sample in a study of human T cells and chemical hapten exposure. TCRdb recomputed calls from the RACE reads with MiXCR, one row per CDR3 protein. The table has over 300,000 distinct CDR3 sequences, 5.1% seen once. The sample here was whole blood, taken in connection with sensitization to the hapten diphenylcyclopropenone (DPC). The receptor source for this set is a woman in her fifties or sixties with alopecia areata. Some clones in this sample may be carry-over from other donors' samples. Each CDR3 is given with its conserved first and last residue. The D gene is left open where the match is weak. Only some rows state a clone size, as once, few, many or a class for expanded clones.

v_call: TRBV18; j_call: TRBJ2-3; d_call: -; clone_size: -; cdr3_aa: CASSPQAASTDTQYF; cdr3_nt: TGTGCCAGCTCACCACAAGCGGCTAGCACAGATACGCAGTATTTT
v_call: TRBV18; j_call: TRBJ1-2; d_call: -; clone_size: -; cdr3_aa: CASSPRGGYVRGYTF; cdr3_nt: TGTGCCAGCTCACCCCGGGGGGGATACGTGAGAGGCTACACCTTC
v_call: TRBV9; j_call: TRBJ2-1; d_call: -; clone_size: few; cdr3_aa: CASSVEAGSSYNEQFF; cdr3_nt: TGTGCCAGCAGCGTAGAGGCGGGTAGCTCCTACAATGAGCAGTTCTTC
v_call: TRBV7-8; j_call: TRBJ1-2; d_call: -; clone_size: many; cdr3_aa: CASSPSLDYGYTF; cdr3_nt: TGTGCCAGCAGCCCCTCCCTTGACTATGGCTACACCTTC
v_call: TRBV6-8; j_call: TRBJ1-5; d_call: TRBD1; clone_size: many; cdr3_aa: CASSSTGAYQPQHF; cdr3_nt: TGTGCCAGCAGTTCAACAGGGGCTTACCAGCCCCAGCATTTT
v_call: TRBV6-2/TRBV6-3; j_call: TRBJ2-1; d_call: -; clone_size: many; cdr3_aa: CASSYSRHEQFF; cdr3_nt: TGTGCCAGCAGTTACAGCAGGCATGAGCAGTTCTTC
v_call: TRBV6-5; j_call: TRBJ1-5; d_call: -; clone_size: many; cdr3_aa: CASSSLQGSQPQHF; cdr3_nt: TGTGCCAGCAGTTCTCTCCAGGGGAGTCAGCCCCAGCATTTT
v_call: TRBV20-1; j_call: TRBJ2-1; d_call: -; clone_size: few; cdr3_aa: CSARGDFTYNEQFF; cdr3_nt: TGCAGTGCTAGAGGGGACTTTACCTACAATGAGCAGTTCTTC
v_call: TRBV12-3/TRBV12-4; j_call: TRBJ1-2; d_call: -; clone_size: -; cdr3_aa: CASSQTTNYGYTF; cdr3_nt: TGTGCCAGCAGTCAGACAACTAACTATGGCTACACCTTC
v_call: TRBV12-3/TRBV12-4; j_call: TRBJ1-5; d_call: -; clone_size: many; cdr3_aa: CASSLEDSNQPQHF; cdr3_nt: TGTGCCAGCAGTTTAGAGGATAGCAATCAGCCCCAGCATTTT
v_call: TRBV12-3/TRBV12-4; j_call: TRBJ2-2; d_call: -; clone_size: many; cdr3_aa: CASSQIHSTGELFF; cdr3_nt: TGTGCCAGCAGTCAAATACATTCCACCGGGGAGCTGTTTTTT
v_call: TRBV4-1; j_call: TRBJ2-1; d_call: -; clone_size: many; cdr3_aa: CASSRDAKQFF; cdr3_nt: TGCGCCAGCAGCCGAGACGCGAAGCAGTTCTTC
v_call: TRBV12-3/TRBV12-4; j_call: TRBJ2-3; d_call: TRBD2; clone_size: few; cdr3_aa: CASSLGRGSSGMADTQYF; cdr3_nt: TGTGCCAGCAGTTTAGGAAGGGGATCTAGCGGGATGGCAGATACGCAGTATTTT
v_call: TRBV6-2/TRBV6-3; j_call: TRBJ2-1; d_call: TRBD2; clone_size: -; cdr3_aa: CASNVAGDYNEQFF; cdr3_nt: TGTGCCAGCAATGTAGCGGGAGATTACAATGAGCAGTTCTTC
v_call: TRBV6-2/TRBV6-3; j_call: TRBJ1-3; d_call: TRBD1; clone_size: -; cdr3_aa: CASGDREPGNTIYF; cdr3_nt: TGTGCCAGCGGTGACAGGGAACCTGGAAACACCATATATTTT
v_call: TRBV6-5; j_call: TRBJ1-5; d_call: -; clone_size: few; cdr3_aa: CASSRTQSPHSNQPQHF; cdr3_nt: TGTGCCAGCAGCCGAACCCAGTCCCCCCATAGCAATCAGCCCCAGCATTTT
v_call: TRBV12-3/TRBV12-4; j_call: TRBJ2-1; d_call: -; clone_size: many; cdr3_aa: CASSIIRGDNEQFF; cdr3_nt: TGTGCCAGCAGTATAATCAGGGGCGACAATGAGCAGTTCTTC
v_call: TRBV4-1; j_call: TRBJ1-5; d_call: TRBD1; clone_size: -; cdr3_aa: CASSQAQGGGPQHF; cdr3_nt: TGCGCCAGCAGCCAAGCCCAGGGGGGTGGGCCCCAGCATTTT
v_call: TRBV12-5; j_call: TRBJ1-1; d_call: TRBD1; clone_size: many; cdr3_aa: CASGLPRDRVIMNTEAFF; cdr3_nt: TGTGCTAGTGGTTTGCCGAGAGACAGGGTTATCATGAACACTGAAGCTTTCTTT
v_call: TRBV4-1; j_call: TRBJ2-7; d_call: -; clone_size: many; cdr3_aa: CASSQGQGGSYEQYF; cdr3_nt: TGCGCCAGCAGCCAAGGGCAGGGCGGTTCGTACGAGCAGTACTTC
v_call: TRBV9; j_call: TRBJ2-4; d_call: -; clone_size: many; cdr3_aa: CASSVDGTVKNIQYF; cdr3_nt: TGTGCCAGCAGCGTAGATGGGACTGTGAAAAACATTCAGTACTTC
v_call: TRBV5-5; j_call: TRBJ1-1; d_call: TRBD1; clone_size: -; cdr3_aa: CASRTGEFSVAEAFF; cdr3_nt: TGTGCCAGCCGGACAGGGGAGTTCTCTGTTGCTGAAGCTTTCTTT
v_call: TRBV14; j_call: TRBJ1-3; d_call: -; clone_size: few; cdr3_aa: CASSQVGGAGNTIYF; cdr3_nt: TGTGCCAGCAGCCAAGTAGGAGGGGCTGGAAACACCATATATTTT
v_call: TRBV12-3/TRBV12-4; j_call: TRBJ1-1; d_call: -; clone_size: few; cdr3_aa: CASSLVAGGYAEAFF; cdr3_nt: TGTGCCAGCAGTTTAGTTGCGGGGGGGTATGCTGAAGCTTTCTTT
v_call: TRBV12-3/TRBV12-4; j_call: TRBJ1-2; d_call: TRBD1; clone_size: -; cdr3_aa: CASSPTGDRGYGYTF; cdr3_nt: TGTGCCAGCAGTCCCACCGGGGACAGGGGCTATGGCTACACCTTC
v_call: TRBV6-1; j_call: TRBJ1-4; d_call: -; clone_size: few; cdr3_aa: CASSVNRDANEKLFF; cdr3_nt: TGTGCCAGCAGTGTCAACAGGGACGCTAATGAAAAACTGTTTTTT
v_call: TRBV2; j_call: TRBJ2-1; d_call: -; clone_size: -; cdr3_aa: CASRETSRGNEQFF; cdr3_nt: TGTGCCAGCAGAGAAACCTCTCGAGGGAATGAGCAGTTCTTC
v_call: TRBV6-5; j_call: TRBJ1-5; d_call: -; clone_size: -; cdr3_aa: CTSSYGRANQPQHF; cdr3_nt: TGTACCAGCAGTTACGGGAGGGCTAATCAGCCCCAGCATTTT
v_call: TRBV7-2; j_call: TRBJ1-2; d_call: -; clone_size: many; cdr3_aa: CASSKQGYGYTF; cdr3_nt: TGTGCCAGCAGCAAACAGGGCTATGGCTACACCTTC
v_call: TRBV18; j_call: TRBJ1-1; d_call: -; clone_size: many; cdr3_aa: CASSAGTEAFF; cdr3_nt: TGTGCCAGCTCGGCGGGGACTGAAGCTTTCTTT
v_call: TRBV29-1; j_call: TRBJ2-2; d_call: -; clone_size: many; cdr3_aa: CSVDHTGELFF; cdr3_nt: TGCAGCGTTGACCACACCGGGGAGCTGTTTTTT
v_call: TRBV6-6; j_call: TRBJ1-5; d_call: -; clone_size: many; cdr3_aa: CASSYGAGAHTQPQHF; cdr3_nt: TGTGCCAGCAGTTACGGGGCAGGGGCTCATACTCAGCCCCAGCATTTT
v_call: TRBV18; j_call: TRBJ1-5; d_call: -; clone_size: -; cdr3_aa: CASSPLEGPQHF; cdr3_nt: TGTGCCAGCTCACCTCTTGAAGGCCCCCAGCATTTT
v_call: TRBV24-1; j_call: TRBJ2-7; d_call: TRBD1; clone_size: many; cdr3_aa: CATSPGTVLFSSYEQYF; cdr3_nt: TGTGCCACCAGCCCCGGGACAGTACTTTTTAGCTCCTACGAGCAGTACTTC
v_call: TRBV11-2; j_call: TRBJ2-7; d_call: TRBD2; clone_size: few; cdr3_aa: CASSFGLAESSYEQYF; cdr3_nt: TGTGCCAGCAGCTTCGGACTAGCCGAGAGCTCCTACGAGCAGTACTTC
v_call: TRBV3-1; j_call: TRBJ2-2; d_call: -; clone_size: -; cdr3_aa: CASRQGARTGELFF; cdr3_nt: TGTGCCAGCAGACAAGGGGCACGCACCGGGGAGCTGTTTTTT
v_call: TRBV7-2; j_call: TRBJ2-3; d_call: -; clone_size: few; cdr3_aa: CASSLDVNTQYF; cdr3_nt: TGTGCCAGCAGCTTAGACGTGAATACGCAGTATTTT
v_call: TRBV20-1; j_call: TRBJ2-3; d_call: TRBD2; clone_size: few; cdr3_aa: CSARDGAGGGDTQYF; cdr3_nt: TGCAGTGCTAGAGATGGCGCGGGAGGGGGAGATACGCAGTATTTT
v_call: TRBV10-1; j_call: TRBJ2-2; d_call: -; clone_size: many; cdr3_aa: CASSPLGGSNTGELFF; cdr3_nt: TGCGCCAGCAGCCCCCTCGGGGGCTCGAACACCGGGGAGCTGTTTTTT
v_call: TRBV7-8; j_call: TRBJ1-5; d_call: -; clone_size: few; cdr3_aa: CASSLVSFAGGLFQPQHF; cdr3_nt: TGTGCCAGCAGCTTAGTTTCGTTTGCGGGCGGCCTTTTCCAGCCCCAGCATTTT
v_call: TRBV6-5; j_call: TRBJ1-1; d_call: -; clone_size: -; cdr3_aa: CASSYETGMNTEAFF; cdr3_nt: TGTGCCAGCAGTTACGAGACAGGAATGAACACTGAAGCTTTCTTT
v_call: TRBV12-3/TRBV12-4; j_call: TRBJ1-2; d_call: -; clone_size: few; cdr3_aa: CASSSKGSGYGYTF; cdr3_nt: TGTGCCAGCAGCTCTAAGGGGTCGGGCTATGGCTACACCTTC
v_call: TRBV7-2; j_call: TRBJ1-3; d_call: -; clone_size: -; cdr3_aa: CASSLYGGAGNTIYF; cdr3_nt: TGTGCCAGCAGCCTTTACGGAGGGGCAGGAAACACCATATATTTT
v_call: TRBV27; j_call: TRBJ1-2; d_call: -; clone_size: many; cdr3_aa: CASSSNTGNYGYTF; cdr3_nt: TGTGCCAGCAGTTCGAACACAGGGAACTATGGCTACACCTTC
v_call: TRBV4-2; j_call: TRBJ2-5; d_call: TRBD2; clone_size: many; cdr3_aa: CASSQLASGGQETQYF; cdr3_nt: TGTGCCAGCAGCCAACTCGCTAGCGGGGGCCAAGAGACCCAGTACTTC
v_call: TRBV24-1; j_call: TRBJ1-5; d_call: -; clone_size: few; cdr3_aa: CATRGTGVDQPQHF; cdr3_nt: TGTGCCACCAGGGGTACAGGTGTCGATCAGCCCCAGCATTTT
v_call: TRBV6-5; j_call: TRBJ2-2; d_call: TRBD1; clone_size: few; cdr3_aa: CASSYYDRVGTGELFF; cdr3_nt: TGTGCCAGCAGTTACTACGACAGGGTCGGAACCGGGGAGCTGTTTTTT
v_call: TRBV7-9; j_call: TRBJ2-7; d_call: -; clone_size: few; cdr3_aa: CASSLDSRGQYF; cdr3_nt: TGTGCCAGCAGCTTAGATAGCAGAGGGCAGTACTTC
v_call: TRBV5-1; j_call: TRBJ1-2; d_call: -; clone_size: -; cdr3_aa: CASTPHGTEVEGYTF; cdr3_nt: TGCGCCAGCACGCCACACGGGACGGAGGTCGAGGGCTACACCTTC
v_call: TRBV24-1; j_call: TRBJ2-3; d_call: -; clone_size: many; cdr3_aa: CATSDLVQGPDTQYF; cdr3_nt: TGTGCCACCAGTGATCTTGTCCAGGGGCCAGATACGCAGTATTTT
v_call: TRBV7-6; j_call: TRBJ2-5; d_call: -; clone_size: few; cdr3_aa: CASSSRTLSSFKTQYF; cdr3_nt: TGTGCCAGCAGCTCTCGAACCCTCTCCTCGTTTAAGACCCAGTACTTC
v_call: TRBV6-5; j_call: TRBJ2-7; d_call: -; clone_size: few; cdr3_aa: CASSLDGLYEQYF; cdr3_nt: TGTGCCAGCAGCTTAGACGGGCTGTACGAGCAGTACTTC